The clone carrying this T cell receptor beta chain was picked up a small number of times. Its specificity is unknown. These data are taken from a study of identical twins. Whole-study findings and limits: Cord blood beta clonotypes that were abundant carried fewer insertions, and memory repertoires showed no such trend.

TCRdb passed the 5' RACE reads through MiXCR, listing each CDR3 protein once. The table has some 630,000 distinct CDR3 sequences, 7% to 7.5% seen once. The CDR3 covers 13 residues. V dropped 8 bases and J dropped 5 bases, with 15 bases sitting between them. This sample was shared with a second study, whose subject was yellow fever vaccine responses in identical twins.

The chain is built from TRBV12-3 or TRBV12-4 and TRBJ2-5; no reliable D call. Sequencing was done on a sample of PBMCs. This receptor was obtained from a woman between 18 and 30 years old in good health. The CDR3 region is CASGSGNTETQYF. The CDR3 DNA reads TGTGCCAGCGGATCCGGAAACACGGAGACCCAGTACTTC.